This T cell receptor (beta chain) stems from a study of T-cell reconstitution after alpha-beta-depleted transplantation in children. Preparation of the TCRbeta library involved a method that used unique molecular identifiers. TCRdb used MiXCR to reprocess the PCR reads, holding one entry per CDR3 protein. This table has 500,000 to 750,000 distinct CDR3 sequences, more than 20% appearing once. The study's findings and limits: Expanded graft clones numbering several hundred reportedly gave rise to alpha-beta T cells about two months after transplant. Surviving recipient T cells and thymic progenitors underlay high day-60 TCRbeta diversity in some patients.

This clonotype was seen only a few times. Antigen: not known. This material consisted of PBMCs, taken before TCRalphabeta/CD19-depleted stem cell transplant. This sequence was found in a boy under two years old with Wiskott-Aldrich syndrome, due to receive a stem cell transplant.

The CDR3 region is CASSLRGAYIPDIQYF. Here the CDR3 DNA reads TGTGCCAGCAGCTTACGGGGGGCGTACATCCCGGACATTCAGTACTTC. The chain uses TRBV7-2 and TRBJ2-4; perhaps TRBD2 as D (7 bases). The CDR3 covers 16 residues. V lost 2 bases and J lost 8, with 19 bases in between. Germline V CDR1 and CDR2: SGHTA, FQGNSA.